The rows below give T cell receptor beta chains drawn from one sample of a study of T cells in Graves' hyperthyroidism and ophthalmopathy. TCRdb passed the multiplex PCR reads through MiXCR, listing each CDR3 protein once. The table records hundreds of thousands of distinct CDR3 sequences, roughly 46% of them present only once. The sequenced material came from peripheral blood or thyroid tissue (not recorded which). These receptors were collected from an adult man with Graves' disease, either hyperthyroidism or ophthalmopathy (not recorded which). Both conserved end residues are part of each CDR3. The order of the fields is D gene, clone size, J gene, V gene, CDR3 DNA, CDR3 protein. A D gene is named only where the DNA matches it firmly. Where a row states a size, it is once, few, many or the class of an expanded clone; other rows omit it.

>TRBD1|few|TRBJ1-6|TRBV9
TGTGCCAGCAGTCCCACAGGGGGCGCTGGTTATAATTCACCCCTCCACTTT
CASSPTGGAGYNSPLHF
>TRBD1|once|TRBJ1-2|TRBV29-1
TGCAGCGTTGTCCCGGGACAGGGCTATGGCTACACCTTC
CSVVPGQGYGYTF
>TRBD2|many|TRBJ2-5|TRBV2
TGTGCCAGCAGCGGGGGGGCCCAAGAGACCCAGTACTTC
CASSGGAQETQYF
>-|-|TRBJ1-3|TRBV5-1
TGCGCCAGCAGCGAGGGTTCTGGAAACATCATATATTTT
CASSEGSGNIIYF
>TRBD1|-|TRBJ1-2|TRBV5-1
TGCGCCAGCAGCTCTAGACAGGGTGGTGGCTACACCTTC
CASSSRQGGGYTF
>TRBD1|few|TRBJ1-1|TRBV20-1
TGCAGTGCTAGCCCTGACAGGGGAGGCACTGAAGCTTTCTTT
CSASPDRGGTEAFF
>TRBD1|few|TRBJ2-7|TRBV2
TGTGCCAGCAGTCAAGCTACCGGGACAGACTTAGAGCAGTACTTC
CASSQATGTDLEQYF
>-|once|TRBJ1-4|TRBV2
TGTGCCAGCAGTGAGGTCGGGACGTATGAAAAACTGTTTTTT
CASSEVGTYEKLFF
>-|few|TRBJ2-2|TRBV5-1
TGCGCCAGCAGCTTGATTGGATCTGGGGAGCTGTTTTTT
CASSLIGSGELFF
>-|-|TRBJ1-2|TRBV7-7
TGTGCTAGCAGTTATAGCGGGAGCGGGGCACACTATGGCTACACCTTC
CASSYSGSGAHYGYTF
>-|-|TRBJ1-5|TRBV20-1
TGCAGTGCTACGACGAGGGCGGGGAATCAGCCCCAGCATTTT
CSATTRAGNQPQHF